This passage covers 8 T cell receptor beta chains from one sample sequenced in a study of regulatory T cells in long-lasting Graves disease. CDR3 regions were amplified by Arm-PCR using iRepertoire HTBI primers to build TCR beta libraries. TCRdb reprocessed the multiplex PCR reads via MiXCR and lists one record per CDR3 protein. This table has about 540,000 distinct CDR3 sequences, around an eighth appearing once. Documented time point: newly diagnosed GD, antithyroid drugs for less than 3 months. PBMCs provided the RNA from which the TCR library was made. These data were also filed under a second study, of T cells in Graves' hyperthyroidism and ophthalmopathy.

The source was peripheral blood mononuclear cells (PBMCs), collected at new diagnosis, from a patient treated with antithyroid drugs. The receptor set was obtained from a man aged 25 to 45 with Graves disease.

This chain joins TRBV20-1 and TRBJ2-4, with D maybe TRBD2 (7 bases). Germline CDR1 is DFQATT and CDR2 is SNEGSKA (reference sequence). The CDR3 runs to 14 residues. V was shortened by 3 bases and J by 9 bases, with 18 bases between the two germline ends. The chain's CDR3 is CSASKGGRDAIQYF. The CDR3 DNA reads as TGCAGTGCTAGTAAGGGGGGGCGGGATGCCATTCAGTACTTC.

This clonotype was counted at least ten times. In DNA, the CDR3 is TGTGCCAGCAGCCTTATGTGGAATCAGCCCCAGCATTTT. Translated, it gives CASSLMWNQPQHF. This chain uses TRBV27 with TRBJ1-5; D is uncertain. V lost 6 bases, J lost 4 bases, and 10 bases lay in between. CDR1 is MNHEY and CDR2 is SMNVEV in the germline V gene (reference sequence). The CDR3 runs to 13 residues.

This clonotype was seen a handful of times. V usage is TRBV11-2 and J usage is TRBJ1-4; D is unclear. Trimming took 6 bases from V and 8 from J, leaving 22 bases between them. The CDR3 loop spans 16 amino acids. Germline V gene data show CDR1 as SGHAT and CDR2 as FQNNGV. DNA of the CDR3: TGTGCCAGCAGTCGCATCTTAGCTAATCGATGGGAAAAACTGTTTTTT. Amino acids: CASSRILANRWEKLFF.

The genes are TRBV7-9 and TRBJ2-3; tentatively, D is TRBD1 (5 bases). With 5 bases removed from V and 9 bases from J, the gap between germline ends came to 15 bases. This CDR3 region has 13 residues. Germline assignment: CDR1 SEHNR and CDR2 FQNEAQ (reference sequence). The CDR3 nucleotides are TGTGCCAGCAGCGCCCAGGACACCCGAACGCAGTATTTT. Translated, it gives CASSAQDTRTQYF.

This chain connects TRBV4-2 to TRBJ1-6; no clear D gene. CDR1 LGHNA and CDR2 YNFKEQ come from the germline V gene. The V gene lost 1 base and the J gene lost 5 bases, with 9 bases spanning the gap. The CDR3 sequence is 15 residues long. CDR3 loop: CASSQGQADNSPLHF. CDR3 nucleotide sequence: TGTGCCAGCAGCCAAGGCCAGGCCGATAATTCACCCCTCCACTTT.

In its sample, this clonotype was seen many times. The chain recombines TRBV6-1 with TRBJ1-1, with no clear D. The length of the CDR3 is 14 residues. The V gene's germline CDR1 is MNHNS and CDR2 SASEGT. The V and J ends lost 2 bases and 5 bases respectively, with 12 bases between them. The CDR3 DNA reads as TGTGCCAGCAGTGAATTGGCCACGAGGACTGAAGCTTTCTTT. It codes for CASSELATRTEAFF.

The sample holds a few counts of this clonotype. J is TRBJ2-1 and V is TRBV28, with D tentatively TRBD1 (5 bases). Looked up from germline, CDR1 is MDHEN and CDR2 is SYDVKM. V was shortened by 2 bases and J by 1 base, with 12 bases between the two germline ends. The CDR3 loop spans 16 amino acids. CDR3 sequence: CASSLAGPGSYNEQFF. In DNA form, the CDR3 reads TGTGCCAGCAGTTTAGCAGGGCCGGGTTCCTACAATGAGCAGTTCTTC. The full variable domain, in which reference TRBV28 and TRBJ2-1 provide the parts outside the CDR3, is DVKVTQSSRYLVKRTGEKVFLECVQDMDHENMFWYRQDPGLGLRLIYFSYDVKMKEKGDIPEGYSVSREKKERFSLILESASTNQTSMYLCASSLAGPGSYNEQFFGPGTRLTVL.

The rearrangement uses TRBV27 and TRBJ1-5; TRBD1 is a possible D gene (5 bases). This CDR3 region has 15 residues. Germline V CDR1 and CDR2: MNHEY, SMNVEV (reference sequence). The V and J ends lost 6 bases and 5 bases respectively, with 17 bases between them. The CDR3: CASRPGRGPHQPQHF. The CDR3 nucleotides read TGTGCCAGCAGGCCAGGGAGAGGCCCACATCAGCCCCAGCATTTT.